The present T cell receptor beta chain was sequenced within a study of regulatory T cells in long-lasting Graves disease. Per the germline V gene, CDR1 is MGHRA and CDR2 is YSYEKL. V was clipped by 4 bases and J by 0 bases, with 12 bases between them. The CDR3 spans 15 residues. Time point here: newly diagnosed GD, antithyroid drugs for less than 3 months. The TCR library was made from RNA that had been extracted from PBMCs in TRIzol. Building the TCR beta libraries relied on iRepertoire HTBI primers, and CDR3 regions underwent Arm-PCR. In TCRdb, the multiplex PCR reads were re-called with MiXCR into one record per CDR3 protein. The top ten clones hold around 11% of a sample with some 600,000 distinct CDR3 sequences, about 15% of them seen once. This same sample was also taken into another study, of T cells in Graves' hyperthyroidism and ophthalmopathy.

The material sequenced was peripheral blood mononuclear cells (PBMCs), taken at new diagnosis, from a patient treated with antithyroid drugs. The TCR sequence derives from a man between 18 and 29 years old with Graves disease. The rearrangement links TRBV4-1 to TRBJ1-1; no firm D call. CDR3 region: CASSPRNSMNTEAFF. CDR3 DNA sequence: TGCGCCAGCAGCCCCCGAAACAGCATGAACACTGAAGCTTTCTTT.